This entry is about one T cell receptor (beta chain). Its antigen is not yet known. No base quality information exists; no much larger clone differs at one position. The data were taken from a study of cytomegalovirus exposure and HLA in healthy donors (dated by TCRdb to 2016 to 2017). For the study in its entirety: According to an earlier analysis of 587 of the donors, 150 million to 200 million T cells yielded some 110 million unique TCR beta sequences and around 280 Gb of sequence data. HLA typing included class I and class II loci at four-digit resolution. To predict cytomegalovirus infection status, the study combined high-throughput TCR immunosequencing, statistical association of individual TCRs with disease status, and machine learning. Using immunosequencing, the study profiled T cell repertoires from fewer than 850 subjects and related those repertoires to cytomegalovirus serostatus. Of the approximately 400 genotyped donors, over 65% fell in the genetic ancestry cluster associated with self-reported Caucasian donors. The number of donors typed differed by locus, with roughly 629-640 for A, B, C, DRB1 and DQB1, around 560 for DQA1, 600 to 610 for DPA1, and around 460 for DPB1. Approximately 300 gigabases of sequencing data and 80 million or so unique TCR sequences were included in an early release covering around 650 HLA-typed donors. Along with the roughly 670-subject first cohort, a separate validation cohort of approximately 110 different subjects was used. In a later analysis, previously published TCR beta repertoires from about 670 donors were re-analyzed and high-resolution HLA genotyping was added so that TCR occurrence patterns could be studied. Several DR-DQ haplotypes were handled as single units for association and clustering, since linkage in the cohort was strong. The aim of the study was to test whether cataloging public T cell receptors could identify signatures of past pathogen exposure. To decide whether each TCR beta V gene segment behaved as functional or pseudogenic, an earlier analysis of some 600 of the donors relied on high-throughput TCR beta sequencing. All discovery cohort repertoires had been generated on a single sequencing platform. Among roughly 400 genotyped donors of the cohort, an average of around 250,000 unique TCR beta nucleotide sequences was sequenced per donor, of which 15% to 20% were non-productive. Alongside the repertoire data, information on donor age, sex, ethnicity and CMV serostatus was compiled. Rather than drawing on any new phenotypic data, the later analysis identified candidate immune exposures from TCR beta sequences and the way those sequences occurred across donors. A later genetic analysis used genome-wide SNP genotypes for about three fifths of the 666 donors, treating that subset as a discovery cohort.

Results the study describes overall, beyond this receptor: In the study, some 160 TCR beta chains were listed as associated with cytomegalovirus. The authors suggested that the approach could potentially be extended to other disease states and immunological phenotypes. A further reported finding was that TCR beta sequences accurately predicted the HLA-A and HLA-B alleles for most subjects in the first cohort. Linkage disequilibrium might explain the correlated functional status among segregating V segments, but an unknown experimental factor could not be ruled out. In vitro tests confirmed that a few of the cytomegalovirus-associated TCR beta chains recognize cytomegalovirus antigens. Presence/absence analyses assumed roughly uniform sequencing depth across donors, an assumption that may not hold. Because HLA typing was unavailable for some donors at each locus, only the typed subset was used in association tests. The only immune exposure information available for the cohort was CMV serostatus. V-gene and J-gene trimming of TCR beta chains was associated with a missense DCLRE1C variant in a later genetic analysis, and the association was replicated in an independent cohort. When HLA alleles, especially DR and DQ, strongly co-occurred, attributing TCR associations to individual alleles was difficult. Cytomegalovirus status was reported to be diagnosed by the classifier with high specificity and sensitivity in both the original and validation cohorts. The 87-base-pair reads could not distinguish some IMGT-functional V segments, including TRBV6-2 and TRBV6-3, so those segments were excluded. Specific HLA alleles were associated with some 15,000 TCR beta sequences at a false discovery rate of 0.05 in a later analysis. According to a later analysis, TCR association rates differed among HLA loci, with DRB1 alleles showing the most associated TCRs and HLA-C alleles showing the fewest. An earlier analysis of some 560 of the donors showed that most TCR beta V segments appeared in productive rearrangements either about 87% or about 30% of the time, which broadly matched IMGT annotations. In a later analysis, HLA-associated TCR beta chains were found to be more clonally expanded and to have lower generation probabilities than equally common non-associated chains. According to a later genetic analysis, donors in an Asian-associated ancestry cluster had fewer N-insertions in productive TCRs than the roughly 670-donor mean. Only TCR beta chains were sequenced in this cohort, and the absence of alpha or paired-chain data limited detectable features. The sequencing pipeline was judged likely to have produced a cluster of highly shared sequence variants as a technical artifact. A later analysis reported that several top co-occurrence clusters appeared linked to parvovirus B19, influenza, CMV and Epstein-Barr virus. Most CMV-associated TCR beta chains appeared to be HLA-restricted in a later analysis, and the HLA associations seemed to be driven largely by CMV exposure. Because counts were too low, seventeen rarely observed V segments, including chromosome 9 orphons, were excluded from the earlier analysis of some 540 of the donors. Across donors, most TCR sequences were observed very rarely, whereas some public TCRs were present in many individuals.

The library was generated by the immunoSEQ multiplex PCR assay. The multiplex PCR relied on a mix of 60 forward primers for TCR Vbeta segments and 13 reverse primers for TCR Jbeta segments. A multiplex PCR assay on genomic DNA amplified the CDR3 region of rearranged TCR beta genes. The amplified TCR beta libraries were sequenced on the Illumina HiSeq System as 87-base-pair reads. In the authors' own workflow: In a later analysis, 77 million or so unique TCR beta chains were counted across the roughly 670 repertoires, and about 9.9 million of these chains were shared by at least two donors. Raw reads were error-corrected and collapsed into unique sequences by a nearest-neighbor algorithm in which closely related sequences were merged to remove PCR and sequencing errors. CDR3 sequences were aligned to IMGT reference sequences to assign V, D and J gene segments. For a sequence to be retained, a match of at least six nucleotides was required to both a V gene segment and a J gene segment. Rearrangements were classified as productive when the CDR3 lacked stop codons and remained in frame with V and J, and all other rearrangements were classified as non-productive. CDR3 was defined by IMGT convention, running from the second conserved V-encoded cysteine to the conserved J-encoded phenylalanine. The earlier analysis of about 610 of the donors excluded any sequence lacking an unambiguous match to a single V gene segment. In an earlier analysis of approximately 560 of the donors, a V segment was called functional when productive rearrangements were above 56.7%, and segregating when the standard deviation between donors exceeded 5%. A statistical classification framework was developed to diagnose cytomegalovirus status using the catalog of TCR beta chain sequences. A later analysis assigned V and J genes by comparing TCR nucleotide sequences with IMGT/GENE-DB human TR gene sequences. Using the TCRdist pipeline, a later analysis assigned CDR3 sequences along with most-parsimonious VDJ recombination scenarios. In a later analysis, each TCR beta chain was defined by its CDR3 amino acid sequence together with its V-gene family, and reads without a unique V-gene family were excluded. In a later analysis, around 600 highly shared, low-generation-probability nucleotide sequences were removed to address suspected cross-contamination and a sequencing artifact. A later analysis calculated a clonal expansion index for each public chain from normalized within-repertoire ranks of inferred template counts. In a later analysis, generation probabilities were computed using a VDJ recombination model fitted to out-of-frame rearrangements, and the results were checked against IGoR. Hypergeometric tests were used in a later analysis to score TCR-TCR, TCR-HLA and TCR-CMV co-occurrence, with a repertoire-size bias correction applied to the TCR pairs. In a later analysis, false discovery rates were estimated by permuting HLA or CMV assignments 20 times. In a later analysis, co-occurring TCRs were grouped using DBSCAN, and TCRdist sequence similarity was added for clustering within HLA-allele-positive subsets. For co-occurrence clustering, repertoires with fewer than 30,000 or more than 120,000 public chains were excluded, along with 4 to 6 repertoires with anomalous nucleotide sharing. This immuneACCESS table, as held by TCRdb, lists in-frame sequences with V and J called but not all clones. Of the missing ones, under half trace to an unresolved V gene in checked studies; the others have no known cause. From that table come the V and J calls and clone size; the DNA was used to work out D and trimming. The sample table holds 150,000 to 200,000 clones, of which about four fifths were seen once. The ten largest clones represent 1.5% to 1.7% of the sample.

The cohort comprised 666 healthy bone marrow donors. At the time of sampling, all cohort members were nominally healthy, though unrecorded immune exposures were likely present. The donor tested CMV seronegative, placing the donor among the 350 to 400 seronegative members of the cohort. Every donor gave a peripheral blood sample, and the peripheral blood mononuclear cells from that sample were used for TCR beta sequencing. Genomic DNA extraction from the blood cell samples was performed with the Qiagen DNeasy Blood Extraction Kit. There are 18 amino acids in the CDR3, from cysteine to phenylalanine inclusive. Only CDR3 DNA remains: 54 bases, in frame from the first base. In the germline V gene, CDR1 corresponds to SGHRS and CDR2 to YFSETQ. Trimming accounts for 4 bases at V and 2 bases at J, while the number of junction bases matched to no gene is 16.

The sequence was obtained from a man between 35 and 55 years old in good health and CMV-seronegative. Specimen: PBMCs. This receptor chain uses TRBV5-1 and TRBJ1-1, and 8 junctional nucleotides match TRBD1. The encoded CDR3 is CASSRGIGPTGDNTEAFF. At the DNA level, the sequence is TGCGCCAGCAGCCGCGGAATAGGACCGACAGGGGATAACACTGAAGCTTTCTTT.